A selection of T cell receptor beta chains follows, all from one sample in a study of OX40 agonist ivuxolimab in advanced cancers. Repertoires were generated with immunoSEQ multiplex PCR, while TCRdb's copy carries only in-frame clones and drops some. The sample has about 73,000 clones; approximately 90% are singletons. The material sequenced was CD4+ or CD8+ T cells sorted from blood, taken in a trial of the OX40 agonist ivuxolimab. The source is an adult with an advanced solid tumor such as melanoma, head and neck, liver or kidney cancer. Each CDR3 is given without its conserved first and last residue. The order of the fields is V gene, J gene, CDR3 protein.

TRBV5-1	TRBJ2-2	ASSPFGAGGSGELF
TRBV2	TRBJ2-3	ASSDPDTQY
TRBV28	NA	ASSVYRGEQY
TRBV28	TRBJ1-5	ASSTLTGASQPQH
TRBV28	TRBJ1-3	ASNKGATINTIY
TRBV7-9	TRBJ2-1	ASSPQWAGANEQF
TRBV6-5	TRBJ1-3	ASSYNRGFGNTIY
TRBV5-1	TRBJ2-7	ASSIDRLAYEQY
TRBV6-1	TRBJ1-5	ASSNQGATQPQH
TRBV5-1	TRBJ1-1	ASNAGRMVGTEAF
TRBV7-8	TRBJ2-5	ASSPQTVQETQY
TRBV19	TRBJ2-1	ASSTAMFRATYNEQF
TRBV27	TRBJ2-7	ASSLGLFGSSYEQY
TRBV6-6	TRBJ1-5	APRRGPVNQPQH
TRBV9	TRBJ2-1	ASSAPPWREQF
TRBV28	TRBJ1-2	ASSFGFGYT
TRBV10-3	TRBJ2-1	AISAFTSQGDEQF
TRBV5-6	TRBJ2-1	ASSFFTGMSYNEQF
TRBV5-6	TRBJ1-1	ASSPDFGDTEAF